One sample yielded the 22 T cell receptor beta chains listed below, sequenced in a study of Ad26.COV2.S vaccination and SARS-CoV-2 variants. Repertoires were generated with immunoSEQ multiplex PCR, while TCRdb's copy carries only in-frame clones and drops some. This table holds about 400,000 clones, about 88% found once. Treatment specified: over 15 received Ad26.COV2.S at low or high dose, single or two shots; about five received placebo; per-sample allocation not given. At day 63 after the first vaccine or placebo injection, samples were drawn. This material consisted of peripheral blood, taken in a trial of Ad26.COV2.S vaccine versus placebo. The receptors derive from a person aged 18 to 59 who received the Ad26.COV2.S COVID-19 vaccine or a placebo.

CDR3 nucleotide sequence: TGTGCCAGCAGTGTTGGGCGCCCAGGGGGTGAGCAGTACTTC. Protein product: CASSVGRPGGEQYF. The rearrangement joins TRBV6-4 to TRBJ2-7; 7 bases agree with TRBD1. With 4 bases clipped from V and 7 bases from J, the junction kept 10 bases outside the gene matches. The CDR3 covers 14 residues. The germline V gene has CDR1 MRHNA and CDR2 SNTAGT.

V and J are TRBV18 and TRBJ2-5, with 10 bases aligning to TRBD1. Germline V gene sequence: CDR1 KGHSH, CDR2 LQKENI. This CDR3 has 13 residues. V trimming: 6 bases; J trimming: 5 bases; junction bases outside the gene matches: 3. The CDR3 reads CASSLGQGETQYF. CDR3 nucleotide sequence: TGTGCCAGCTCGTTGGGACAGGGGGAGACCCAGTACTTC.

DNA for the CDR3: TGTGCCAGCAGCGTAGGCCAGGGAAGTCCGAACACCGGGGAGCTGTTTTTT. Translated: CASSVGQGSPNTGELFF. The V and J genes are TRBV9 and TRBJ2-2; TRBD1 is a possible D gene (5 bases). CDR1 and CDR2 (germline): SGDLS, YYNGEE. This CDR3 has 17 residues. The ends were cut back, 0 bases at V and 0 bases at J, with 12 bases in the middle.

The chain couples TRBV13 to TRBJ2-7; 9 bases map to TRBD2. The CDR3 runs 14 residues. Germline values: CDR1 PRHDT, CDR2 FYEKMQ (reference sequence). Losses at the gene ends were 3 bases for V and 7 bases for J; bases not matched to a gene: 7. CDR3 bases: TGTGCCAGCAGCTTCCTCCAGCGGGGGGTGGAGCAGTACTTC. It encodes CASSFLQRGVEQYF.

The chain is built from TRBV5-8 and TRBJ1-5, with 7 bases aligning to TRBD1. The CDR3 totals 16 residues. Germline CDR1 reads SGHTS; CDR2 reads YDEGEE. V lost 6 bases, J lost 0 bases, and 9 bases stayed unmatched. The CDR3 region has the DNA TGTGCCAGCAATAAGGACAGGACTTATAGCAATCAGCCCCAGCATTTT. Translation: CASNKDRTYSNQPQHF.

This clone showed up just once. This sample also contains other DNA sequences that code for the same CDR3. The V call is TRBV6-5, the J call TRBJ2-1, with D possibly TRBD1 on 5 matching bases. CDR3 length equals 12 residues. The germline CDR1 and CDR2 sequences are MNHEY and SVGAGI. Trimming removed 5 bases from V and 7 bases from J, with 9 bases in between. The CDR3 nucleotides are TGTGCCAGCAGTCTAGACAGAAATGAGCAGTTCTTC. The encoded protein is CASSLDRNEQFF.

V and J are TRBV6-2 or TRBV6-3 and TRBJ1-5; TRBD1 matches at 7 bases. The CDR3 consists of 13 residues. Trimming cost V 5 bases and J 4 bases; bases outside gene matches: 2. Germline V lookup: CDR1 MNHEY, CDR2 SVGEGT. CDR3 sequence reads: CASSNRGNQPQHF. In nucleotides, the CDR3 is TGTGCCAGCAGTAACAGGGGTAATCAGCCCCAGCATTTT.

V usage is TRBV20-1 and J usage is TRBJ1-2; tentatively, D is TRBD1 (6 bases). V was trimmed by 3 bases and J by 5 bases, leaving 16 bases between them. CDR3 length: 14 amino acids. Germline-derived CDR1 and CDR2 are DFQATT and SNEGSKA (reference sequence). As DNA, the CDR3 is TGCAGTGCTAGTGGGCAGGGGATTCAGTATGGCTACACCTTC. Translated, it gives CSASGQGIQYGYTF.

The chain employs TRBV5-4 and TRBJ1-2, with 7 positions matching TRBD1. V shed 4 bases and J 2 bases; nucleotides not matched to a gene: 8. This CDR3 is built from 15 residues. CDR1 and CDR2 from the germline V gene are SGHNT and YYREEE (reference sequence). The CDR3 reads CASSVRTGDNYGYTF. CDR3 bases: TGTGCCAGCAGCGTCCGGACAGGTGACAACTATGGCTACACCTTC.

This clone was picked up one time. The chain joins TRBV18 to TRBJ2-5; 8 bases map to TRBD1. The CDR3 runs 16 residues. J was trimmed by 7 bases and V by 0 bases; bases with no gene match: 10. Looked up from germline, CDR1 is KGHSH and CDR2 is LQKENI. The CDR3 here is CASSPPGRQGIRTQYF. CDR3 DNA sequence: TGTGCCAGCTCACCACCTGGAAGACAGGGGATTCGGACCCAGTACTTC.

This chain connects TRBV5-4 to TRBJ2-3, with 10 bases matching TRBD2. Looked up from germline, CDR1 is SGHNT and CDR2 is YYREEE (reference sequence). The V segment lost 4 bases and the J segment 11 bases; nucleotides outside the gene matches: 7. CDR3 size: 13 residues. CDR3 region: CASSLGTSVEQYF. CDR3 in DNA: TGTGCCAGCAGCCTCGGGACTAGCGTAGAGCAGTATTTT.

This rearrangement joins TRBV3-1 (or the pseudogene TRBV3-2) to TRBJ2-2; 7 bases agree with TRBD1. The V gene's germline CDR1 is LGHDT and CDR2 YNNKEL (reference sequence). Trimming took 0 bases from V and 3 from J; bases not matched to a gene: 4. CDR3 length: 16 amino acids. In nucleotides, the CDR3 is TGTGCCAGCAGCCAAGATCCGACAGGGTACACCGGGGAGCTGTTTTTT. Its protein product is CASSQDPTGYTGELFF.

The chain recombines TRBV5-4 with TRBJ1-1; the D is unclear. This CDR3 spans 15 amino acids. Trimming cost V 1 base and J 0 bases, with 10 bases left between them. Germline V lookup: CDR1 SGHNT, CDR2 YYREEE (reference sequence). CDR3 residues: CASSLRPSMNTEAFF. Here the CDR3 DNA reads TGTGCCAGCAGCTTGCGTCCGAGCATGAACACTGAAGCTTTCTTT.

This chain joins TRBV3-1 (or the pseudogene TRBV3-2) and TRBJ2-3; 16 nucleotides agree with TRBD2. This CDR3 region has 20 residues. Germline-derived CDR1 and CDR2 are LGHDT and YNNKEL (reference sequence). Unmatched junction bases numbered 10, after V lost 3 bases and J lost 1 base. CDR3 sequence: CASSQALGGLAGGRTDTQYF. CDR3 bases: TGTGCCAGCAGCCAGGCGCTGGGGGGACTAGCGGGGGGGCGCACAGATACGCAGTATTTT.

In its sample, this clone was seen once. The chain carries TRBV9 and TRBJ1-2; D unresolved. Trimming took 5 bases from V and 4 from J, leaving 21 bases between them. The CDR3 has 16 residues. The germline V gene has CDR1 SGDLS and CDR2 YYNGEE. In nucleotides, the CDR3 is TGTGCCAGCAGTGCCGGCGGGATATCGAGTTTCTATGGCTACACCTTC. Its translation: CASSAGGISSFYGYTF.

The chain employs TRBV7-2 and TRBJ2-5; D not certain. The CDR3 runs to 14 residues. Per germline, CDR1 SGHTA and CDR2 FQGNSA. The germline V and J ends were trimmed by 2 bases and 2 bases, with 9 bases remaining between them. The CDR3 nucleotides are TGTGCCAGCAGCTTATATCGCAGGCAAGAGACCCAGTACTTC. This translates into CASSLYRRQETQYF. Using reference TRBV7-2 and TRBJ2-5 for the parts outside the CDR3, the full variable domain is GAGVSQSPSNKVTEKGKDVELRCDPISGHTALYWYRQSLGQGLEFLIYFQGNSAPDKSGLPSDRFSAERTGGSVSTLTIQRTQQEDSAVYLCASSLYRRQETQYFGPGTRLLVL.

The chain is built from TRBV19 and TRBJ2-2; a possible D gene is TRBD1 (6 bases). The length of the CDR3 is 11 residues. V dropped 6 bases and J dropped 8 bases, with 7 bases sitting between them. Germline V lookup: CDR1 LNHDA, CDR2 SQIVND (reference sequence). The CDR3 reads CASRGGGELFF. The CDR3 DNA follows: TGTGCCAGTAGAGGGGGTGGGGAGCTGTTTTTT.

CDR3 DNA: TGCGCCAGCAGCCAAGAGGCTAGGCGCGATGAGCAGTTCTTC. It translates to CASSQEARRDEQFF. This rearrangement joins TRBV4-1 to TRBJ2-1, with unresolved D. V dropped 0 bases and J dropped 8 bases, with 11 bases sitting between them. CDR3 length equals 14 residues. Germline V gives CDR1 MGHRA, CDR2 YSYEKL.

The rearrangement links TRBV12-5 to TRBJ2-6; D is uncertain. V lost 5 bases, J lost 0 bases, and 8 bases lay in between. Per the germline V gene, CDR1 is LGHNT and CDR2 is FRNRAP. The CDR3 totals 15 residues. CDR3 protein: CASGPPSSGANVLTF. The CDR3 DNA sequence: TGTGCTAGTGGTCCCCCTAGCTCTGGGGCCAACGTCCTGACTTTC.

The chain carries TRBV10-1 and TRBJ2-7; 9 bases map to TRBD1. This CDR3 has 14 amino acids. Germline V CDR1 and CDR2: WNHNN, SYGVQD (reference sequence). J lost 1 base, V lost 4 bases, and 2 bases had no gene match. The CDR3 loop reads CASSAGTGSYEQYF. The CDR3 coding sequence is TGCGCCAGCAGTGCGGGGACAGGGTCCTACGAGCAGTACTTC.

The chain combines TRBV6-6 with TRBJ2-7; D uncertain. Trimming took off 0 bases at V and 4 bases at J, with 7 bases between the two ends. Germline values: CDR1 MNHNY, CDR2 SVGAGI (reference sequence). This CDR3 contains 13 residues. The CDR3 DNA is TGTGCCAGCAGTTACTCGTATGGATACGAGCAGTACTTC. It encodes CASSYSYGYEQYF.

This chain joins TRBV6-4 and TRBJ1-2; tentative D call: TRBD1 (6 bases). Germline lookup yields CDR1 MRHNA and CDR2 SNTAGT. The CDR3 has 13 residues. V shed 2 bases and J shed 7 bases, with 11 bases lying between them. Here the CDR3 reads CASSDPGALGYTF. DNA for the CDR3: TGTGCCAGCAGTGACCCGGGGGCGCTTGGCTACACCTTC.